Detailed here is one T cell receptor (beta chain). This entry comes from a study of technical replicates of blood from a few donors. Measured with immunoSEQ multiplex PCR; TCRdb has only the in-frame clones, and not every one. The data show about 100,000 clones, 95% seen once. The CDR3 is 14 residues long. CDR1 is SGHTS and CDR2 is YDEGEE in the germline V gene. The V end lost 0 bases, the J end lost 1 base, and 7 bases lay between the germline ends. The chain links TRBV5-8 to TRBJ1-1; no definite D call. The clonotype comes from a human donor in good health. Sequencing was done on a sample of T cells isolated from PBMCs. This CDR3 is CASSLVHPNTEAFF. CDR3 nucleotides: TGTGCCAGCAGCTTGGTACATCCGAACACTGAAGCTTTCTTT. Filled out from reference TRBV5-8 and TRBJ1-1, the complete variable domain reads EAGVTQSPTHLIKTRGQQATLRCSPISGHTSVYWYQQALGLGLQFLLWYDEGEERNRGNFPPRFSGRQFPNYSSELNVNALELEDSALYLCASSLVHPNTEAFFGQGTRLTVV.